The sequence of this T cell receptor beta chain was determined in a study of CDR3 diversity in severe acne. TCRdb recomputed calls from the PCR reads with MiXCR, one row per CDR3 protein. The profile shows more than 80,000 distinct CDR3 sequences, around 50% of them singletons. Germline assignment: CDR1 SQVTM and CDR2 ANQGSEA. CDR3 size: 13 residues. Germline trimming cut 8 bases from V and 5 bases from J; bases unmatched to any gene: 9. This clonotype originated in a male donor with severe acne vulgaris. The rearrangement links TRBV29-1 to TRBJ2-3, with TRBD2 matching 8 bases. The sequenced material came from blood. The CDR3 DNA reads TGCAGCTTGTGGACAGCGGGAGAAGATACGCAGTATTTT. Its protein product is CSLWTAGEDTQYF.